Sequencing of this T cell receptor (beta chain) was carried out in a study of blood T cells in healthy people across ages. Study results and limitations: Per million T cells, TCR beta diversity dropped roughly linearly as age increased.

A minimum of 7 million PBMCs was isolated per sample. The CDR3 length is 14 residues. This clonotype is a singleton in its sample. Its antigen is not identified. PCR was performed a second time for about 6 to 12 cycles using a sample-barcoded 5' primer and a J-beta primer mix. TCRdb called the 5' RACE reads again in MiXCR, with one record for every CDR3 protein. The table has some 1.8 million distinct CDR3 sequences, around 42% seen once. This TCR was sampled from a human donor in good health. The sample comprised blood. V and J are TRBV12-2 and TRBJ2-3; the table's D gene call, TRBD1, was not cross checked with the DNA. TRBV12-2 is recorded as a pseudogene. Written as DNA, the CDR3 is TGTGCAAGTCGCCCGTTGGGGGCAACAGATACGCAGTATTTT. Translating it yields CASRPLGATDTQYF.